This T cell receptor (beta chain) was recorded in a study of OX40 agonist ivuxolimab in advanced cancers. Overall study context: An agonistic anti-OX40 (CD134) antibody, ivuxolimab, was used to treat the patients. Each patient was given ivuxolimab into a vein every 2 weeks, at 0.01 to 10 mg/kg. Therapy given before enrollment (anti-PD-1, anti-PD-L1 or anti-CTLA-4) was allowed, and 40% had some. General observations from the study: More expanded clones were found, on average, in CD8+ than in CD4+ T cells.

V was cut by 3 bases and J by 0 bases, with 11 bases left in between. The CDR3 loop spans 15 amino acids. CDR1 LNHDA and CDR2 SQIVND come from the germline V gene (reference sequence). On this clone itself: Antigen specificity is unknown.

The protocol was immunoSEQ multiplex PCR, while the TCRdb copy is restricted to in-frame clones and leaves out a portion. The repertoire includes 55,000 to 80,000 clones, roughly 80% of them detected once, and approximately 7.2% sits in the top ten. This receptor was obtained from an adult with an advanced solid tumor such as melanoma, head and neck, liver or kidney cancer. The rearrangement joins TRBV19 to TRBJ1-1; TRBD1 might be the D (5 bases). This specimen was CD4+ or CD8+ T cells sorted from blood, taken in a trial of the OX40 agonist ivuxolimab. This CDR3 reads CASSIYPGLNTEAFF. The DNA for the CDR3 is TGTGCCAGTAGTATTTATCCAGGGCTGAACACTGAAGCTTTCTTT.